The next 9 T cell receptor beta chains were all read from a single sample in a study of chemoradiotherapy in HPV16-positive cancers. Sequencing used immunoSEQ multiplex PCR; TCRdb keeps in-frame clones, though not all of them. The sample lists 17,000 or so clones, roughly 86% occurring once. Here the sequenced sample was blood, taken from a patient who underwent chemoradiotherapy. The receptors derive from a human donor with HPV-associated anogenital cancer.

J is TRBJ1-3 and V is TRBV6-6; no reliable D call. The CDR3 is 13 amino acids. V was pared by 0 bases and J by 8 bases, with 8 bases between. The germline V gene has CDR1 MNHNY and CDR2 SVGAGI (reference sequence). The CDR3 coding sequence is TGTGCCAGCAGTTACTCGAAGAGGGACACCATATATTTT. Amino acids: CASSYSKRDTIYF.

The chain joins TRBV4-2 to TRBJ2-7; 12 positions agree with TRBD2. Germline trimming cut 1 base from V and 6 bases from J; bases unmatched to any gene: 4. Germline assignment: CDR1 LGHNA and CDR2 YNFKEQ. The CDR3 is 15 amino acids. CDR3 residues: CASSQAGLAGTEQYF. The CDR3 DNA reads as TGTGCCAGCAGCCAAGCTGGACTAGCGGGGACCGAGCAGTACTTC.

The CDR3 spells CASRHTSAGEQFF. The CDR3 nucleotides are TGCGCCAGCAGGCACACTAGCGCAGGTGAGCAGTTCTTC. V and J are TRBV5-1 and TRBJ2-1; 7 bases are a match to TRBD2. This CDR3 contains 13 residues. Trimming took 5 bases from V and 9 from J; bases not matched to a gene: 8. Germline CDR1 reads SGHRS; CDR2 reads YFSETQ.

The CDR3, as DNA: TGTGCCATCAGTGAGGATAGTAAAGGGCAGGGGGGCACTGAAGCTTTCTTT. Translated, it gives CAISEDSKGQGGTEAFF. The chain is built from TRBV10-3 and TRBJ1-1; TRBD1 matches 7 bases. J gave up 4 bases and V 2 bases, and 13 bases lay outside the gene matches. The CDR3 extends over 17 amino acids. The germline gives CDR1 ENHRY, CDR2 SYGVKD.

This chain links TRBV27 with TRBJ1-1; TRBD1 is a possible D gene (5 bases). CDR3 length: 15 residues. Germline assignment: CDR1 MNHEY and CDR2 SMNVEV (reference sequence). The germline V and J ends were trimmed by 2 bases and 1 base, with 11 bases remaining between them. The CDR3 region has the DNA TGTGCCAGCAGTTTAAGGGGCAGTACGAACACTGAAGCTTTCTTT. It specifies CASSLRGSTNTEAFF.

The CDR3 region has the DNA TGTGCCAGCAGTTTTAGCCTGTACCGGGACAATGAGCAGTTCTTC. Protein product: CASSFSLYRDNEQFF. V and J are TRBV28 and TRBJ2-1; D is unresolved. The V end lost 3 bases, the J end lost 5 bases, and 14 bases lay between the germline ends. CDR1 is MDHEN, CDR2 SYDVKM, per germline. This CDR3 spans 15 amino acids.

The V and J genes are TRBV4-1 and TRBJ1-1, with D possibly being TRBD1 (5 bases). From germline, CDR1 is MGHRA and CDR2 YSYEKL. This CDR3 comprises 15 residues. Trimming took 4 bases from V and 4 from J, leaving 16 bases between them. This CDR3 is CASSLHQGVGTEAFF. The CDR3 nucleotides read TGCGCCAGCAGCCTCCATCAGGGAGTAGGCACTGAAGCTTTCTTT.

The CDR3 loop reads CASSQKGTDSSYEQYF. As DNA, the CDR3 is TGTGCCAGCAGCCAAAAAGGGACGGACAGCTCCTACGAGCAGTACTTC. The chain couples TRBV4-2 to TRBJ2-5; D may be TRBD1 (6 bases). The J call could be wrong; TRBJ2-7 is a better fit for the DNA end. CDR3 length equals 16 residues. Germline V gene sequence: CDR1 LGHNA, CDR2 YNFKEQ.

The CDR3 protein is CASSLGAGEAFF. The CDR3 nucleotides are TGTGCCAGCAGCCTCGGGGCAGGGGAAGCTTTCTTT. This rearrangement joins TRBV5-6 to TRBJ1-1; D may be TRBD1 (5 bases). CDR3 length: 12 amino acids. V lost 4 bases to trimming and J lost 8 bases, with 12 bases between them. Per the germline V gene, CDR1 is SGHDT and CDR2 is YYEEEE.